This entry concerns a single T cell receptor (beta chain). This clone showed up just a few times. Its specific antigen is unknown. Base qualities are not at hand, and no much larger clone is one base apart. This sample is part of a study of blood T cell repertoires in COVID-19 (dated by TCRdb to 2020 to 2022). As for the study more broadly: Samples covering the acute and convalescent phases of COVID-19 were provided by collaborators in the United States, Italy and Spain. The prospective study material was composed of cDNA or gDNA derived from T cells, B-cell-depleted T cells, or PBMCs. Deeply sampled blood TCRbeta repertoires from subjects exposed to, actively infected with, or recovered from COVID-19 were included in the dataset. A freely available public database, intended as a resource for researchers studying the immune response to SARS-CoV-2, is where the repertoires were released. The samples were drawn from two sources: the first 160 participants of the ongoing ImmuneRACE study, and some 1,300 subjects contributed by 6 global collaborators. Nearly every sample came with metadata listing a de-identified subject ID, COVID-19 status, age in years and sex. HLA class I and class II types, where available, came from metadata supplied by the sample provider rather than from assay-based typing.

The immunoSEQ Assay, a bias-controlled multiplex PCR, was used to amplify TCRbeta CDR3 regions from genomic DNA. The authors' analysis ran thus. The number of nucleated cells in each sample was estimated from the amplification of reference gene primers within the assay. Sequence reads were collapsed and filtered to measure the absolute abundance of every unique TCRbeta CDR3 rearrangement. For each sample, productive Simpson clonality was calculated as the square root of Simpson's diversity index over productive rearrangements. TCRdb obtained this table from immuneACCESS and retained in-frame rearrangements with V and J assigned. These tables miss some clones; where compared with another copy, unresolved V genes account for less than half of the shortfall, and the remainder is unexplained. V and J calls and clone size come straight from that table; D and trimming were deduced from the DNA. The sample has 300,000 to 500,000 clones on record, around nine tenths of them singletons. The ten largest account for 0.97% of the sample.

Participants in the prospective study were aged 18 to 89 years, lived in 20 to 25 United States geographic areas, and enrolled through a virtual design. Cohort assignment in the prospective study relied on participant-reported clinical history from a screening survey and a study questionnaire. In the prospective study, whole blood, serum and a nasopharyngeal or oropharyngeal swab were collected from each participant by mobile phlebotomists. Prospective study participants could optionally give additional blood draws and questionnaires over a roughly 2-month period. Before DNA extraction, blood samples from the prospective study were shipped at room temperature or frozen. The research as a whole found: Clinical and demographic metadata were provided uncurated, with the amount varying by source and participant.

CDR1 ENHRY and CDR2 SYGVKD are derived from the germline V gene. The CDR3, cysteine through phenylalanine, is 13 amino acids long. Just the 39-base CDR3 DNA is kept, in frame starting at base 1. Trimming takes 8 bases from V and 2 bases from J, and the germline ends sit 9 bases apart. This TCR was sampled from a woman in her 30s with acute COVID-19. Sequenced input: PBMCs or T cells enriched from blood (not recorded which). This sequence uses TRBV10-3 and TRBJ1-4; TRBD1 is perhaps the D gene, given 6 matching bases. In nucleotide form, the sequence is TGTGCCATCGCGGGGGCGACTAATGAAAAACTGTTTTTT. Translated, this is CAIAGATNEKLFF.